The 18 T cell receptor beta chains in this list originate from one sample, sequenced in a study of shared clonotypes between healthy human individuals (dated by TCRdb to 2019 to 2021). Libraries were prepared through the immunoSEQ multiplex PCR assay. What TCRdb holds here is the immuneACCESS table cut down to in-frame rearrangements. Part of the clones is not present; checked against another copy, under half of the missing clones reflect an unresolved V gene, and the others are unexplained. This sample is represented by roughly 1 million clones; about 84% of them were singletons. The ten top clones hold more than 0.45% of the sample. The sample consisted of memory CD4+ T cells from PBMCs. The cell subset or site label for this specimen denotes: CD45RA-negative fraction. These receptor sequences come from a man aged 18 to 29 in good health. Some clones in this sample may be carry-over from other donors' samples.

This chain connects TRBV28 to TRBJ2-5; a possible D gene is TRBD2 (5 bases). From germline, CDR1 is MDHEN and CDR2 SYDVKM. The length of the CDR3 is 14 residues. The V end lost 1 base, the J end lost 4 bases, and 10 bases lay between the germline ends. The CDR3 DNA is TGTGCCAGCAGTTTATCGGGGAAAGCAGAGACCCAGTACTTC. This encodes CASSLSGKAETQYF.

The chain has TRBV4-1 and TRBJ2-7; 9 bases are shared with TRBD2. Germline V gene sequence: CDR1 MGHRA, CDR2 YSYEKL. CDR3 length equals 17 residues. J gave up 0 bases and V 0 bases, and 6 bases lay outside the gene matches. The CDR3 DNA reads as TGCGCCAGCAGCCAAGACGCTAGCGGGACCTTCTCCTACGAGCAGTACTTC. Amino acid sequence: CASSQDASGTFSYEQYF.

The sample holds one count of this clone. The chain couples TRBV18 to TRBJ2-5; D possibly matches TRBD1 or TRBD2 (5 bases each). Germline values: CDR1 KGHSH, CDR2 LQKENI. Trimming shortened V by 2 bases and J by 5 bases, and 12 bases separated the two germline ends. This CDR3 region has 14 residues. CDR3 in amino acids: CASSPGTLGETQYF. For the CDR3, the DNA is TGTGCCAGCTCACCAGGGACCCTAGGGGAGACCCAGTACTTC.

The chain joins TRBV29-1 to TRBJ1-2; weak D call: TRBD1 (6 bases). The ends were cut back, 4 bases at V and 2 bases at J, with 11 bases in the middle. The germline V gene has CDR1 SQVTM and CDR2 ANQGSEA. CDR3 length equals 13 residues. CDR3 in amino acids: CSVVYQGNYGYTF. The CDR3 DNA reads as TGCAGCGTTGTCTACCAGGGGAACTATGGCTACACCTTC.

This clone has a handful of counts. The chain links TRBV7-2 to TRBJ1-4, with a tentative D call TRBD1 (6 bases). Trimming removed 6 bases at V and 0 bases at J, with 23 bases between. This CDR3 contains 19 residues. Germline V lookup: CDR1 SGHTA, CDR2 FQGNSA. Here the CDR3 reads CASSFLGGRGGSTNEKLFF. DNA for the CDR3: TGTGCCAGCAGTTTTTTAGGAGGCAGGGGAGGGTCAACTAATGAAAAACTGTTTTTT.

CDR3 in DNA: TGTGCCAGCAGCGGACGCCCCGATGAGACCCAGTACTTC. As protein: CASSGRPDETQYF. This sequence joins TRBV7-2 and TRBJ2-5, with unresolved D. V shed 5 bases and J shed 5 bases, with 12 bases lying between them. In germline, CDR1 is SGHTA, CDR2 FQGNSA. This CDR3 has 13 residues.

The chain has TRBV2 and TRBJ1-5, with D possibly being TRBD1 (5 bases). This CDR3 region has 15 residues. Trimming stripped 4 bases from V and 0 bases from J, with 10 bases between. CDR1 is SNHLY, CDR2 FYNNEI, per germline. CDR3 residues: CASSGGFYSNQPQHF. CDR3 nucleotides: TGTGCCAGCAGTGGGGGCTTCTATAGCAATCAGCCCCAGCATTTT.

The chain is built from TRBV10-3 and TRBJ1-3; a weak D match, TRBD1 (5 bases). Germline V gene sequence: CDR1 ENHRY, CDR2 SYGVKD. With 6 bases removed from V and 1 base from J, the gap between germline ends came to 10 bases. The length of the CDR3 is 14 residues. CDR3 DNA sequence: TGTGCCATCAGCGGGACCGTTTCTGGAAACACCATATATTTT. It encodes CAISGTVSGNTIYF.

The rearrangement uses TRBV9 and TRBJ2-7; no clear D gene. The germline V gene has CDR1 SGDLS and CDR2 YYNGEE. V lost 0 bases and J 2 bases, leaving 9 bases between the germline ends. CDR3 length: 14 residues. CDR3 residues: CASSVEARAYEQYF. CDR3 nucleotides: TGTGCCAGCAGCGTAGAGGCCAGAGCCTACGAGCAGTACTTC.

The V call is TRBV2, the J call TRBJ1-5, with TRBD1 matching 10 bases. Per germline, CDR1 SNHLY and CDR2 FYNNEI. The CDR3 runs 15 residues. V was clipped by 2 bases and J by 7 bases; unmatched bases: 5. CDR3 loop: CASSELDRGRQPQHF. The CDR3 nucleotides read TGTGCCAGCAGTGAACTAGACAGGGGGCGGCAGCCCCAGCATTTT. The full variable domain, rest sourced from reference TRBV2 and TRBJ1-5, is EPEVTQTPSHQVTQMGQEVILRCVPISNHLYFYWYRQILGQKVEFLVSFYNNEISEKSEIFDDQFSVERPDGSNFTLKIRSTKLEDSAMYFCASSELDRGRQPQHFGDGTRLSIL.

The gene calls are TRBV18 and TRBJ1-4; no clear D gene. The CDR3 spans 13 residues. Trimming stripped 2 bases from V and 7 bases from J, with 8 bases between. The germline V gene encodes CDR1 KGHSH and CDR2 LQKENI. The CDR3 reads CASSPGVLEKLFF. As DNA, the CDR3 is TGTGCCAGCTCACCAGGAGTACTTGAAAAACTGTTTTTT.

This clone was picked up a small number of times. Other DNA sequences within the sample encode an identical CDR3. V and J are TRBV10-2 and TRBJ1-1, with D perhaps matching TRBD1 (5 bases). The V gene's germline CDR1 is WSHSY and CDR2 SAAADI. V was pared by 4 bases and J by 5 bases, with 11 bases between. CDR3 size: 13 residues. The CDR3 region has the DNA TGCGCCAGCAGTGGGCAGGGAGGAACTGAAGCTTTCTTT. Amino acids: CASSGQGGTEAFF.

This sequence joins TRBV6-5 and TRBJ2-1; no firm D call. The V gene's germline CDR1 is MNHEY and CDR2 SVGAGI. V shed 0 bases and J shed 4 bases, with 10 bases lying between them. The CDR3 totals 15 residues. CDR3 DNA sequence: TGTGCCAGCAGTTACTCGTATAGCCAGTACAATGAGCAGTTCTTC. The encoded protein is CASSYSYSQYNEQFF.

The J gene is TRBJ2-2, the V gene TRBV6-6, with 11 bases identical to TRBD1. Germline CDR1 and CDR2: MNHNY and SVGAGI (reference sequence). With 5 bases clipped from V and 5 bases from J, the junction kept 4 bases outside the gene matches. The CDR3 is made up of 15 amino acids. The CDR3 sequence is CASSPGTGGTGELFF. DNA for the CDR3: TGTGCCAGCAGTCCCGGGACAGGGGGAACCGGGGAGCTGTTTTTT.

The genes are TRBV4-1 and TRBJ2-1; 13 bases fit TRBD2. J was trimmed by 6 bases and V by 4 bases; bases with no gene match: 6. Germline assignment: CDR1 MGHRA and CDR2 YSYEKL. The CDR3 loop spans 16 amino acids. The CDR3 here is CASSPYGLAGVNEQFF. DNA for the CDR3: TGCGCCAGCAGCCCCTACGGACTAGCGGGAGTCAATGAGCAGTTCTTC.

The chain recombines TRBV6-4 with TRBJ1-5; D might be TRBD1 (5 bases). CDR1 MRHNA and CDR2 SNTAGT come from the germline V gene. Trimming took off 1 base at V and 1 base at J, with 26 bases between the two ends. The CDR3 has 21 residues. In DNA form, the CDR3 reads TGTGCCAGCAGTGACTTATCCCGGGGCCAAGGCCCATTAATGAGCAATCAGCCCCAGCATTTT. Amino acid sequence: CASSDLSRGQGPLMSNQPQHF.

The chain combines TRBV27 with TRBJ1-5, with 7 bases identical to TRBD1. Trimming took 5 bases from V and 9 from J; bases not matched to a gene: 16. The CDR3 has 16 residues. Germline lookup yields CDR1 MNHEY and CDR2 SMNVEV (reference sequence). The CDR3, as DNA: TGTGCCAGCAGTCCATATACAGGGGCCCTTGAAAGGCCCCAGCATTTT. Protein product: CASSPYTGALERPQHF.

This chain joins TRBV5-4 and TRBJ2-2; D is perhaps TRBD1 (6 bases). Germline V gene lookup returns CDR1 SGHNT and CDR2 YYREEE (reference sequence). This CDR3 is 16 amino acids long. The V end was cut by 1 base, the J end by 1 base, with 11 bases between. The CDR3 region has the DNA TGTGCCAGCAGCTTGTATGGGGGCCGGAACACCGGGGAGCTGTTTTTT. It translates to CASSLYGGRNTGELFF.